Following are 28 T cell receptor beta chains from one sample sequenced in a study of T cell changes during pregnancy in multiple sclerosis. Measured with immunoSEQ multiplex PCR; TCRdb has only the in-frame clones, and not every one. The sample carries about 51,000 clones, over 80% recorded once. Sequences were derived from CD4+ T cells from peripheral blood mononuclear cells, sampled in the third trimester of pregnancy. All receptors come from a female donor with multiple sclerosis, enrolled in a pregnancy study.

The chain recombines TRBV10-3 with TRBJ2-1; 9 bases align to TRBD1. The CDR3 runs to 17 residues. Looked up from germline, CDR1 is ENHRY and CDR2 is SYGVKD. V shed 6 bases and J 0 bases; nucleotides not matched to a gene: 9. Here the CDR3 reads CAISERTGVSSYNEQFF. The CDR3 DNA is TGTGCCATCAGCGAAAGGACAGGGGTCAGCTCCTACAATGAGCAGTTCTTC.

The CDR3 region is CSASTGSPNQPQHF. In DNA, the CDR3 is TGCAGCGCGTCCACAGGGAGTCCTAATCAGCCCCAGCATTTT. The rearrangement joins TRBV29-1 to TRBJ1-5, with a weak D call TRBD1 (6 bases). Trimming took off 7 bases at V and 4 bases at J, with 17 bases between the two ends. Germline lookup yields CDR1 SQVTM and CDR2 ANQGSEA. This CDR3 has 14 residues.

The CDR3 sequence is CASSVLAGGPSGEQFF. The CDR3 DNA sequence: TGCGCCAGCAGCGTCCTAGCGGGAGGGCCTTCTGGTGAGCAGTTCTTC. This chain connects TRBV5-1 to TRBJ2-1, with 12 bases identical to TRBD2. This CDR3 has 16 amino acids. CDR1 and CDR2 from the germline V gene are SGHRS and YFSETQ. The J segment lost 9 bases and the V segment lost 4 bases, leaving 11 bases of the junction unmatched.

The chain combines TRBV7-9 with TRBJ2-5; 10 bases fit TRBD2. After removal of 3 bases from V and 5 bases from J, the junction contained 9 bases not matched to a gene. CDR1 and CDR2 from the germline V gene are SEHNR and FQNEAQ (reference sequence). The CDR3 sequence is 16 residues long. The CDR3 sequence: CASSLFGTSDRETQYF. The CDR3 DNA sequence: TGTGCCAGCAGCTTGTTCGGGACTAGCGACCGTGAGACCCAGTACTTC.

The CDR3 loop reads CASRRDRANNQPQHF. The CDR3 DNA reads as TGTGCCAGCAGACGGGACAGGGCCAACAATCAGCCCCAGCATTTT. This chain joins TRBV6-5 and TRBJ1-5, with 9 bases lining up with TRBD1. There are 15 residues in the CDR3. Germline CDR1 MNHEY, CDR2 SVGAGI. Trimming cost V 6 bases and J 3 bases; bases outside gene matches: 6.

A single count supports this clone. The gene calls are TRBV25-1 and TRBJ1-2; TRBD1 might be the D (6 bases). Germline V lookup: CDR1 MGHDK, CDR2 SYGVNS. There are 14 residues in the CDR3. V was clipped by 1 base and J by 6 bases, with 12 bases between them. DNA for the CDR3: TGTGCCAGCAGTGAATGGACAGAGGCTCATGGCTACACCTTC. Protein sequence: CASSEWTEAHGYTF.

V is TRBV5-1 and J is TRBJ2-1; 13 bases agree with TRBD2. V lost 3 bases, J lost 10 bases, and 10 bases stayed unmatched. CDR1 is SGHRS, CDR2 YFSETQ, per germline. This CDR3 has 16 residues. Written as DNA, the CDR3 is TGCGCCAGCAGCTACCGGACTAGCGGGAGCATCGGGGAGCAGTTCTTC. Translating gives CASSYRTSGSIGEQFF.

The chain has TRBV5-1 and TRBJ2-5, with 7 bases that match TRBD2. This CDR3 has 18 amino acids. The V segment lost 2 bases and the J segment 4 bases; nucleotides outside the gene matches: 17. Germline CDR1 is SGHRS and CDR2 is YFSETQ. The chain's CDR3 is CASSFSGGSGSWGETQYF. The CDR3 DNA follows: TGCGCCAGCAGCTTCTCCGGGGGGTCGGGCTCGTGGGGAGAGACCCAGTACTTC. Drawing the rest from reference TRBV5-1 and TRBJ2-5, the complete variable domain is KAGVTQTPRYLIKTRGQQVTLSCSPISGHRSVSWYQQTPGQGLQFLFEYFSETQRNKGNFPGRFSGRQFSNSRSEMNVSTLELGDSALYLCASSFSGGSGSWGETQYFGPGTRLLVL.

J is TRBJ2-3 and V is TRBV9; TRBD2 matches at 9 bases. The CDR3 extends over 16 amino acids. CDR1 and CDR2 (germline): SGDLS, YYNGEE. J was trimmed by 1 base and V by 1 base; bases with no gene match: 4. CDR3 amino acids: CASSVSVAGGTDTQYF. In DNA form, the CDR3 reads TGTGCCAGCAGCGTATCAGTAGCGGGAGGCACAGATACGCAGTATTTT.

The J gene is TRBJ2-5, the V gene TRBV4-3; TRBD1 might be the D (6 bases). This CDR3 has 14 residues. Germline V gene data show CDR1 as LGHNA and CDR2 as YSLEER. Trimming took off 3 bases at V and 1 base at J, with 9 bases between the two ends. DNA of the CDR3: TGCGCCAGCAGCCACGACAGGTTCCAAGAGACCCAGTACTTC. Amino acids: CASSHDRFQETQYF.

CDR3 nucleotide sequence: TGCGCCAGAGCCGATAGCGGGAGAGGGCCCGAGCAGTACTTC. As protein: CARADSGRGPEQYF. The rearrangement links TRBV10-1 to TRBJ2-7; 9 bases map to TRBD2. CDR1 WNHNN and CDR2 SYGVQD come from the germline V gene (reference sequence). This CDR3 is 14 amino acids long. The ends lost 9 bases at V and 6 bases at J; junction bases unmatched: 12.

The V gene is TRBV7-9, the J gene TRBJ2-2, with 8 bases that match TRBD2. This CDR3 spans 14 amino acids. V lost 2 bases to trimming and J lost 9 bases; unmatched junction nucleotides: 5. Germline CDR1 reads SEHNR; CDR2 reads FQNEAQ (reference sequence). This chain's CDR3 is CASSLSGSIRELFF. In DNA form, the CDR3 reads TGTGCCAGCAGCTTAAGCGGGAGTATAAGGGAGCTGTTTTTT. Full variable domain (missing parts from reference TRBV7-9 and TRBJ2-2): DTGVSQNPRHKITKRGQNVTFRCDPISEHNRLYWYRQTLGQGPEFLTYFQNEAQLEKSRLLSDRFSAERPKGSFSTLEIQRTEQGDSAMYLCASSLSGSIRELFFGEGSRLTVL.

V gene TRBV28 combines with J gene TRBJ2-3; D uncertain. The CDR3 is 12 amino acids. The germline V gene has CDR1 MDHEN and CDR2 SYDVKM. Deletions cut 7 bases from V and 6 bases from J, with 11 bases between. The CDR3 loop reads CASTSYSDTQYF. CDR3 sequence (DNA): TGTGCCAGCACCTCCTATTCCGATACGCAGTATTTT.

CDR3 coding DNA: TGTGCCAGCAGCCAAGAGGGGGGTGTGGGACAGGCCTACGAGCAGTACTTC. Encoded protein: CASSQEGGVGQAYEQYF. V gene TRBV4-2 combines with J gene TRBJ2-7, with 8 positions matching TRBD1. The V gene's germline CDR1 is LGHNA and CDR2 YNFKEQ. V trimming: 0 bases; J trimming: 2 bases; junction bases outside the gene matches: 9. This CDR3 region has 17 residues.

This chain connects TRBV6-1 to TRBJ2-2; no firm D call. The CDR3 contains 12 residues. V lost 3 bases and J 4 bases, leaving 3 bases between the germline ends. Germline lookup yields CDR1 MNHNS and CDR2 SASEGT. CDR3 loop: CASSDLTGELFF. CDR3 sequence (DNA): TGTGCCAGCAGTGACCTCACCGGGGAGCTGTTTTTT.

The chain recombines TRBV28 with TRBJ2-7; 11 bases match TRBD2. This CDR3 has 15 amino acids. The junction had 6 bases not matched to a gene; V was cut back by 4 bases and J by 4 bases. The germline gives CDR1 MDHEN, CDR2 SYDVKM. The CDR3 DNA sequence: TGTGCCAGCAGTTCCCCCACTAGCGGGAGTTACGAGCAGTACTTC. Protein product: CASSSPTSGSYEQYF.

The chain is built from TRBV28 and TRBJ2-2; D ambiguous. Germline values: CDR1 MDHEN, CDR2 SYDVKM. V was trimmed by 8 bases and J by 3 bases, leaving 19 bases between them. The CDR3 consists of 16 residues. The CDR3 is CASAPQTLSDTGELFF. The CDR3 DNA reads as TGTGCCAGCGCCCCCCAGACTCTCTCTGACACCGGGGAGCTGTTTTTT.

The gene calls are TRBV6-1 and TRBJ2-7; 8 nucleotides align to TRBD2. V trimming: 5 bases; J trimming: 0 bases; junction bases outside the gene matches: 6. The CDR3 is 15 amino acids. Germline-derived CDR1 and CDR2 are MNHNS and SASEGT. CDR3 sequence reads: CASSFVLAGSYEQYF. The CDR3 DNA is TGTGCCAGCAGTTTTGTCCTAGCGGGCTCCTACGAGCAGTACTTC.

The chain uses TRBV5-1 and TRBJ2-7; 14 bases align to TRBD2. This CDR3 has 15 residues. J was trimmed by 3 bases and V by 4 bases; bases with no gene match: 3. Germline V gene sequence: CDR1 SGHRS, CDR2 YFSETQ. The CDR3 sequence is CASSEGTSGSYEQYF. CDR3 DNA sequence: TGCGCCAGCAGCGAGGGGACTAGCGGGAGCTACGAGCAGTACTTC.

The rearrangement uses TRBV2 and TRBJ2-3, with 8 nucleotides matching TRBD1. Germline CDR1 reads SNHLY; CDR2 reads FYNNEI. CDR3 length: 13 residues. CDR3 coding DNA: TGTGCAGGACAGGGAGTCGGAACAGATACGCAGTATTTT. Translated, it gives CAGQGVGTDTQYF.

This clone was detected only once. V and J are TRBV19 and TRBJ2-7; TRBD2 might be the D (7 bases). Trimming removed 5 bases from V and 3 bases from J, with 14 bases in between. CDR3 length: 14 residues. CDR1 and CDR2 from the germline V gene are LNHDA and SQIVND (reference sequence). CDR3: CASSYREGLYEQYF. In DNA form, the CDR3 reads TGTGCCAGTAGTTACAGGGAGGGACTCTACGAGCAGTACTTC.

Only one count was recorded for this clone. CDR3 bases: TGTGCCAGCAGTGAGTCCCTACATCAGCCCCAGCATTTT. Residues: CASSESLHQPQHF. The rearrangement joins TRBV6-1 to TRBJ1-5; D gene unclear. This CDR3 has 13 amino acids. Per the germline V gene, CDR1 is MNHNS and CDR2 is SASEGT. V was shortened by 3 bases and J by 5 bases, with 8 bases between the two germline ends.

The gene calls are TRBV6-4 and TRBJ1-5; a possible D gene is TRBD1 (6 bases). From germline, CDR1 is MRHNA and CDR2 SNTAGT. The ends were cut back, 3 bases at V and 2 bases at J, with 8 bases in the middle. The length of the CDR3 is 14 residues. The CDR3 protein is CASSEQGGNQPQHF. CDR3 sequence (DNA): TGTGCCAGCAGTGAACAGGGCGGCAATCAGCCCCAGCATTTT.

The rearrangement uses TRBV11-3 and TRBJ2-1; 7 bases line up with TRBD2. The germline V gene encodes CDR1 SGHNT and CDR2 YENEEA. Trimming at V came to 0 bases and at J to 4 bases, leaving 6 bases not matched to a gene. The CDR3 spans 16 residues. The CDR3 coding sequence is TGTGCCAGCAGCTTAGATCTTGGGGGAGGGTACAATGAGCAGTTCTTC. Translation: CASSLDLGGGYNEQFF.

The rearrangement uses TRBV19 and TRBJ2-7; 10 nucleotides align to TRBD2. CDR1 is LNHDA, CDR2 SQIVND, per germline (reference sequence). The CDR3 extends over 15 amino acids. The junction had 5 bases not matched to a gene; V was cut back by 6 bases and J by 0 bases. As DNA, the CDR3 is TGTGCCAGTAGGGGACTAGCGACGAGCTCCTACGAGCAGTACTTC. Amino acid sequence: CASRGLATSSYEQYF. Filled out from reference TRBV19 and TRBJ2-7, the complete variable domain reads DGGITQSPKYLFRKEGQNVTLSCEQNLNHDAMYWYRQDPGQGLRLIYYSQIVNDFQKGDIAEGYSVSREKKESFPLTVTSAQKNPTAFYLCASRGLATSSYEQYFGPGTRLTVT.

The chain links TRBV7-2 to TRBJ2-1; 11 positions agree with TRBD2. Looked up from germline, CDR1 is SGHTA and CDR2 is FQGNSA. V gave up 8 bases and J gave up 4 bases; unmatched junction bases: 10. This CDR3 is built from 16 residues. In DNA, the CDR3 is TGTGCCAGCGCTCCTCCGGGACTAGCGGCTTACAATGAGCAGTTCTTC. Its protein is CASAPPGLAAYNEQFF.

CDR3 in amino acids: CASSGGFGGYTF. CDR3 nucleotides: TGTGCCAGTAGTGGAGGTTTTGGAGGCTACACCTTC. The J gene is TRBJ1-2, the V gene TRBV19; D not resolved. The length of the CDR3 is 12 residues. V shed 5 bases and J shed 8 bases, with 12 bases lying between them. Germline CDR1 is LNHDA and CDR2 is SQIVND (reference sequence).

J is TRBJ1-3 and V is TRBV7-2; D is perhaps TRBD1 (6 bases). Between the trimmed V and J ends, which lost 3 bases and 2 bases, there was a span of 8 bases. Germline V gene data show CDR1 as SGHTA and CDR2 as FQGNSA. There are 14 residues in the CDR3. The CDR3 DNA reads TGTGCCAGCAGCTTGGGGACACCTGGAAACACCATATATTTT. This gives the protein CASSLGTPGNTIYF.